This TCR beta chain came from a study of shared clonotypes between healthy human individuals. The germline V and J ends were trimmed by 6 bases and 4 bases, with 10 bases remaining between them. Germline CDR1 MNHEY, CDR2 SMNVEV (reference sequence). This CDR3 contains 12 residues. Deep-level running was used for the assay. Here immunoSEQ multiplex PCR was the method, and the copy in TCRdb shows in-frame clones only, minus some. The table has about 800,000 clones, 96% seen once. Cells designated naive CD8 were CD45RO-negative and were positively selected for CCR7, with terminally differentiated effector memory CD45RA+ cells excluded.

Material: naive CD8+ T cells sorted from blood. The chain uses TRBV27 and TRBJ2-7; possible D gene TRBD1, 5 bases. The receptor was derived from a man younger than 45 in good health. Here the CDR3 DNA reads TGTGCCAGCAGCATCCAGGGATACGAGCAGTACTTC. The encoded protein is CASSIQGYEQYF.